The 32 T cell receptor beta chains presented below share a single source sample, sequenced in a study of shared T cell receptors in the human thymus (dated by TCRdb to the early 2020s). The library was obtained by the immunoSEQ multiplex PCR assay. The source is immuneACCESS, and TCRdb retained only in-frame sequences with V and J called. Part of the clones is not carried over; for the studies checked, unresolved V genes explain less than half of this, and the remainder is unexplained. For this sample there are some 720,000 clones; more than 75% appear just once. 0.0095% to 0.011% of the sample comes from the top ten. This sample was shared with a second study, whose subject was human thymus T cells.

Sequenced: thymocytes. These receptor sequences come from a boy younger than two with a congenital heart defect. Donor details come from another sample of the same person, matched by shared clones.

V is TRBV4-1 and J is TRBJ1-4, with D perhaps TRBD1 (5 bases). This CDR3 has 15 amino acids. Trimming shortened V by 0 bases and J by 10 bases, and 15 bases separated the two germline ends. Germline CDR1 and CDR2: MGHRA and YSYEKL. CDR3 bases: TGCGCCAGCAGCCAAGATTTCGAGCGAAGGGGAAAACTGTTTTTT. Amino acid sequence: CASSQDFERRGKLFF.

J is TRBJ2-1 and V is TRBV6-1; tentatively, D is TRBD1 (5 bases). V dropped 8 bases and J dropped 4 bases, with 15 bases sitting between them. There are 14 residues in the CDR3. Germline V gene data show CDR1 as MNHNS and CDR2 as SASEGT. The DNA for the CDR3 is TGTGCCAGCGGGGCCCATTGGGGTTACAATGAGCAGTTCTTC. This translates into CASGAHWGYNEQFF.

This clone was detected only once. This chain uses TRBV7-9 with TRBJ2-1; 10 bases are shared with TRBD1. V shed 5 bases, J shed 0 bases, and the junction held 7 bases outside the gene matches. CDR1 is SEHNR and CDR2 is FQNEAQ in the germline V gene (reference sequence). This CDR3 comprises 17 residues. The CDR3 DNA reads TGTGCCAGCAGCCCAACGGGACAGGGGAGCTCCTACAATGAGCAGTTCTTC. Amino acids: CASSPTGQGSSYNEQFF.

The chain recombines TRBV5-6 with TRBJ2-1; 7 nucleotides line up with TRBD2. CDR3 length equals 18 residues. Germline V CDR1 and CDR2: SGHDT, YYEEEE. With V trimmed by 6 bases and J by 3 bases, 18 bases remained unmatched. CDR3 sequence (DNA): TGTGCCAGCACCCTATCGGTTTACTTTTGGACTAGCTACAATGAGCAGTTCTTC. Its protein is CASTLSVYFWTSYNEQFF. The entire variable domain, with the rest obtained from reference TRBV5-6 and TRBJ2-1, is as follows: DAGVTQSPTHLIKTRGQQVTLRCSPKSGHDTVSWYQQALGQGPQFIFQYYEEEERQRGNFPDRFSGHQFPNYSSELNVNALLLGDSALYLCASTLSVYFWTSYNEQFFGPGTRLTVL.

The chain joins TRBV4-3 to TRBJ2-5; no firm D call. This CDR3 is 17 amino acids long. Germline V gene sequence: CDR1 LGHNA, CDR2 YSLEER. Trimming took 0 bases from V and 2 from J, leaving 16 bases between them. The chain's CDR3 is CASSQDLHKLNQETQYF. CDR3 bases: TGCGCCAGCAGCCAAGATCTGCACAAACTAAATCAAGAGACCCAGTACTTC.

V and J are TRBV20-1 and TRBJ2-3; D gene uncertain. The V end lost 5 bases, the J end lost 5 bases, and 5 bases lay between the germline ends. From germline, CDR1 is DFQATT and CDR2 SNEGSKA (reference sequence). CDR3 size: 10 residues. CDR3 in DNA: TGCAGTGCTCCGGGAGATACGCAGTATTTT. This codes for CSAPGDTQYF.

The gene calls are TRBV19 and TRBJ2-1; tentatively, D is TRBD2 (5 bases). Germline CDR1 and CDR2: LNHDA and SQIVND (reference sequence). The CDR3 has 12 amino acids. V dropped 3 bases and J dropped 9 bases, with 9 bases sitting between them. Written as DNA, the CDR3 is TGTGCCAGTAGTATCCTACGGGGTGAGCAGTTCTTC. This translates into CASSILRGEQFF. The full variable domain, rest sourced from reference TRBV19 and TRBJ2-1, is DGGITQSPKYLFRKEGQNVTLSCEQNLNHDAMYWYRQDPGQGLRLIYYSQIVNDFQKGDIAEGYSVSREKKESFPLTVTSAQKNPTAFYLCASSILRGEQFFGPGTRLTVL.

The V gene is TRBV13, the J gene TRBJ2-2; perhaps TRBD1 as D (5 bases). The CDR3 consists of 16 residues. CDR1 and CDR2 (germline): PRHDT, FYEKMQ (reference sequence). V lost 0 bases, J lost 7 bases, and 15 bases lay in between. The CDR3 reads CASSLGSPTRGGELFF. The CDR3 DNA follows: TGTGCCAGCAGCTTAGGATCCCCGACAAGGGGCGGGGAGCTGTTTTTT.

The chain uses TRBV5-1 and TRBJ2-4; D uncertain. There are 16 residues in the CDR3. Germline CDR1 and CDR2: SGHRS and YFSETQ. Trimming left V 0 bases short and J 3 bases short, with 13 bases between. The CDR3 protein is CASSLARRVGKNIQYF. The CDR3 coding sequence is TGCGCCAGCAGCTTGGCCCGAAGAGTTGGCAAAAACATTCAGTACTTC.

The chain recombines TRBV9 with TRBJ2-7, with TRBD2 identical over 9 bases. With V trimmed by 4 bases and J by 3 bases, 11 bases remained unmatched. CDR1 and CDR2 (germline): SGDLS, YYNGEE. CDR3 length equals 16 residues. CDR3 sequence: CASSPGLAGSYYEQYF. CDR3 DNA: TGTGCCAGCAGCCCAGGGCTAGCGGGATCTTACTACGAGCAGTACTTC. Full variable domain (rest looked up from reference TRBV9 and TRBJ2-7): DSGVTQTPKHLITATGQRVTLRCSPRSGDLSVYWYQQSLDQGLQFLIQYYNGEERAKGNILERFSAQQFPDLHSELNLSSLELGDSALYFCASSPGLAGSYYEQYFGPGTRLTVT.

V usage is TRBV15 and J usage is TRBJ2-6; D is possibly TRBD1 (5 bases). Between the trimmed V and J ends, which lost 5 bases and 2 bases, there was a span of 16 bases. The germline gives CDR1 LNHNV, CDR2 YYDKDF (reference sequence). CDR3 length: 17 residues. The CDR3 sequence: CATSRRPGPAGANVLTF. The CDR3 DNA sequence: TGTGCCACCAGCCGAAGACCAGGGCCGGCTGGGGCCAACGTCCTGACTTTC.

The chain is built from TRBV6-1 and TRBJ1-5; 7 bases align to TRBD1. Germline values: CDR1 MNHNS, CDR2 SASEGT. The CDR3 runs to 16 residues. Trimming took 3 bases from V and 1 from J; bases not matched to a gene: 6. The CDR3 coding sequence is TGTGCCAGCAGTGACAGCGACAGGGAGAGCAATCAGCCCCAGCATTTT. Its protein product is CASSDSDRESNQPQHF.

V is TRBV28 and J is TRBJ1-5; 8 bases map to TRBD1. Germline CDR1 and CDR2: MDHEN and SYDVKM. The junction had 10 bases not matched to a gene; V was cut back by 0 bases and J by 9 bases. This CDR3 spans 16 amino acids. The chain's CDR3 is CASSLWGGTGRPPQHF. In nucleotides, the CDR3 is TGTGCCAGCAGTTTATGGGGGGGGACAGGTAGGCCGCCCCAGCATTTT. Based on the CDR3 plus reference TRBV28 and TRBJ1-5, the full variable domain is DVKVTQSSRYLVKRTGEKVFLECVQDMDHENMFWYRQDPGLGLRLIYFSYDVKMKEKGDIPEGYSVSREKKERFSLILESASTNQTSMYLCASSLWGGTGRPPQHFGDGTRLSIL.

The chain employs TRBV5-6 and TRBJ2-7, with 8 bases identical to TRBD1. With 4 bases clipped from V and 1 base from J, the junction kept 4 bases outside the gene matches. The CDR3 sequence is 14 residues long. Germline V gene data show CDR1 as SGHDT and CDR2 as YYEEEE. The CDR3 DNA follows: TGTGCCAGCAGCCGGACAGGGAAGTCCTACGAGCAGTACTTC. This gives the protein CASSRTGKSYEQYF.

This chain uses TRBV19 with TRBJ1-4; 12 positions match TRBD1. Germline CDR1 reads LNHDA; CDR2 reads SQIVND (reference sequence). The J segment lost 8 bases and the V segment lost 5 bases, leaving 6 bases of the junction unmatched. The length of the CDR3 is 15 residues. The CDR3 nucleotides read TGTGCCAGTAGTGCCCCCGGGACAGGGGGCGAAAAACTGTTTTTT. Its protein product is CASSAPGTGGEKLFF. Complete variable domain (other parts from reference TRBV19 and TRBJ1-4): DGGITQSPKYLFRKEGQNVTLSCEQNLNHDAMYWYRQDPGQGLRLIYYSQIVNDFQKGDIAEGYSVSREKKESFPLTVTSAQKNPTAFYLCASSAPGTGGEKLFFGSGTQLSVL.

The chain joins TRBV19 to TRBJ2-7, with D possibly being TRBD1 (6 bases). Trimming stripped 2 bases from V and 7 bases from J, with 18 bases between. The CDR3 extends over 15 amino acids. Germline CDR1 reads LNHDA; CDR2 reads SQIVND (reference sequence). In DNA, the CDR3 is TGTGCCAGTAGTATATTGGGCAGGGGCCAGGAGGAGCAGTACTTC. Amino acid sequence: CASSILGRGQEEQYF.

The chain links TRBV10-3 to TRBJ1-3; D not resolved. With 0 bases removed from V and 0 bases from J, the gap between germline ends came to 15 bases. There are 18 residues in the CDR3. Germline lookup yields CDR1 ENHRY and CDR2 SYGVKD. DNA for the CDR3: TGTGCCATCAGTGAGTCCACCCCCTACTTTAGCTCTGGAAACACCATATATTTT. It codes for CAISESTPYFSSGNTIYF.

The chain recombines TRBV29-1 with TRBJ1-2; perhaps TRBD1 as D (5 bases). Per the germline V gene, CDR1 is SQVTM and CDR2 is ANQGSEA. The V and J ends lost 0 bases and 4 bases respectively, with 6 bases between them. This CDR3 has 12 amino acids. Here the CDR3 reads CSVEDRAYGYTF. CDR3 nucleotide sequence: TGCAGCGTTGAAGACAGGGCCTATGGCTACACCTTC.

The V gene is TRBV7-9, the J gene TRBJ2-7, with 11 positions matching TRBD1. This CDR3 contains 14 residues. Per germline, CDR1 SEHNR and CDR2 FQNEAQ (reference sequence). J gave up 3 bases and V 4 bases, and 2 bases lay outside the gene matches. The CDR3 DNA follows: TGTGCCAGCAGCTCCGGGACAGGGGGCTACGAGCAGTACTTC. Its protein is CASSSGTGGYEQYF.

This clone turned up a few times. The chain employs TRBV28 and TRBJ1-3; D is perhaps TRBD1 (5 bases). Germline CDR1 and CDR2: MDHEN and SYDVKM. The germline V and J ends were trimmed by 6 bases and 0 bases, with 12 bases remaining between them. This CDR3 comprises 15 residues. The CDR3 spells CASSVTGTSGNTIYF. Here the CDR3 DNA reads TGTGCCAGCAGCGTCACAGGAACCTCTGGAAACACCATATATTTT.

As DNA, the CDR3 is TGTGCCAGCACTCACCTTAGCGTTCCTTACAATGAGCAGTTCTTC. Translating gives CASTHLSVPYNEQFF. The J gene is TRBJ2-1, the V gene TRBV6-1; perhaps TRBD2 as D (5 bases). The CDR3 runs to 15 residues. Trimming took 7 bases from V and 4 from J, leaving 17 bases between them. Per germline, CDR1 MNHNS and CDR2 SASEGT.

The chain joins TRBV18 to TRBJ2-1, with D possibly TRBD2 on 5 matching bases. This CDR3 has 13 amino acids. From germline, CDR1 is KGHSH and CDR2 LQKENI. Trimming took 2 bases from V and 9 from J, leaving 11 bases between them. The CDR3 coding sequence is TGTGCCAGCTCACCAGTCGCGGGTGCTGAGCAGTTCTTC. This encodes CASSPVAGAEQFF.

The chain uses TRBV30 and TRBJ2-5; tentatively, D is TRBD2 (6 bases). Germline assignment: CDR1 GTSNPN and CDR2 SVGIG (reference sequence). The CDR3 sequence is 13 residues long. Trimming shortened V by 3 bases and J by 3 bases, and 11 bases separated the two germline ends. CDR3 sequence (DNA): TGTGCCTGGAGCTCGGGGGACGAAGAGACCCAGTACTTC. Protein product: CAWSSGDEETQYF.

The chain carries TRBV27 and TRBJ2-7; TRBD1 matches 8 bases. After removal of 4 bases from V and 3 bases from J, the junction contained 8 bases not matched to a gene. This CDR3 has 15 residues. CDR1 and CDR2 (germline): MNHEY, SMNVEV (reference sequence). The CDR3 spells CASSSGGQGGYEQYF. For the CDR3, the DNA is TGTGCCAGCAGTTCAGGGGGCCAGGGTGGCTACGAGCAGTACTTC.

This clone was counted a single time. The rearrangement links TRBV14 to TRBJ2-7, with 9 positions matching TRBD2. Germline V lookup: CDR1 SGHDN, CDR2 FVKESK. The V segment lost 0 bases and the J segment 5 bases; nucleotides outside the gene matches: 26. There are 22 residues in the CDR3. The CDR3 coding sequence is TGTGCCAGCAGCCAAGAGGGGAAGGCTAGCGGGACTAATCTCCCCCGGCGGAACGAGCAGTACTTC. It is translated as CASSQEGKASGTNLPRRNEQYF. The full variable domain, its missing parts supplied by reference TRBV14 and TRBJ2-7, is EAGVTQFPSHSVIEKGQTVTLRCDPISGHDNLYWYRRVMGKEIKFLLHFVKESKQDESGMPNNRFLAERTGGTYSTLKVQPAELEDSGVYFCASSQEGKASGTNLPRRNEQYFGPGTRLTVT.

The chain carries TRBV5-4 and TRBJ2-3; D may be TRBD2 (6 bases). The V end lost 5 bases, the J end lost 4 bases, and 11 bases lay between the germline ends. Per germline, CDR1 SGHNT and CDR2 YYREEE (reference sequence). The CDR3 has 13 amino acids. The CDR3 DNA reads TGTGCCAGCAGAGGGACTCGCCCAGATACGCAGTATTTT. Translated: CASRGTRPDTQYF.

The rearrangement uses TRBV28 and TRBJ1-4; 8 bases line up with TRBD1. Germline CDR1 MDHEN, CDR2 SYDVKM. CDR3 length: 14 amino acids. V gave up 4 bases and J gave up 4 bases; unmatched junction bases: 2. CDR3 bases: TGTGCCAGCAGTTGGACAGGGAGTAATGAAAAACTGTTTTTT. Encoded protein: CASSWTGSNEKLFF.

This clone was detected once. The chain combines TRBV9 with TRBJ2-1, with 7 bases that match TRBD2. Per the germline V gene, CDR1 is SGDLS and CDR2 is YYNGEE. The CDR3 extends over 19 amino acids. Losses at the gene ends were 4 bases for V and 0 bases for J; bases not matched to a gene: 16. The CDR3 region is CASSWEERDYPSSYNEQFF. The CDR3 DNA follows: TGTGCCAGCAGCTGGGAGGAGCGGGATTACCCCAGCTCCTACAATGAGCAGTTCTTC.

The rearrangement uses TRBV6-6 and TRBJ2-1, with unresolved D. Germline lookup yields CDR1 MNHNY and CDR2 SVGAGI (reference sequence). Trimming removed 2 bases from V and 0 bases from J, with 8 bases in between. The CDR3 spans 15 residues. In nucleotides, the CDR3 is TGTGCCAGCAGTTACGGGCCGAGCTCCTACAATGAGCAGTTCTTC. Protein: CASSYGPSSYNEQFF.

The genes are TRBV28 and TRBJ2-5, with D perhaps matching TRBD2 (6 bases). The germline V and J ends were trimmed by 2 bases and 3 bases, with 13 bases remaining between them. The CDR3 covers 15 residues. Germline-derived CDR1 and CDR2 are MDHEN and SYDVKM. The CDR3 region is CASSLERDSEETQYF. CDR3 nucleotides: TGTGCCAGCAGTTTAGAAAGGGACTCAGAAGAGACCCAGTACTTC.

V gene TRBV21-1 combines with J gene TRBJ2-7; whether TRBD2, the table's D call, matches the DNA was not checked. TRBV21-1 is labeled a pseudogene. The CDR3 runs 18 residues. DNA of the CDR3: TGTGCCAGCACTTTGCTACTAGCGTGTCAGCGGCCGCCCTACGAGCAGTACTTC. It codes for CASTLLLACQRPPYEQYF.

V is TRBV2 and J is TRBJ2-2, with 11 bases lining up with TRBD2. The CDR3 length is 15 residues. The junction had 1 base not matched to a gene; V was cut back by 7 bases and J by 0 bases. Germline assignment: CDR1 SNHLY and CDR2 FYNNEI. The CDR3 sequence: CASKLAGANTGELFF. For the CDR3, the DNA is TGTGCCAGCAAACTAGCGGGGGCGAACACCGGGGAGCTGTTTTTT.